The 19 T cell receptor beta chains in this list originate from one sample, sequenced in a study of T cell responses to AZD1222 COVID-19 vaccine. This table comes from immunoSEQ multiplex PCR, and its TCRdb copy is limited to in-frame clones, with some not included. The sample records 100,000 to 150,000 clones, 90% being singletons. Sequenced here: peripheral blood, sampled on day 0 of MenACWY control vaccination. Every receptor here comes from an adult in good health.

The chain recombines TRBV3-1 (or the pseudogene TRBV3-2) with TRBJ2-5; 12 nucleotides align to TRBD2. With 3 bases clipped from V and 4 bases from J, the junction kept 9 bases outside the gene matches. This CDR3 has 17 amino acids. In germline, CDR1 is LGHDT, CDR2 YNNKEL (reference sequence). This chain's CDR3 is CASSQDVRLAGAETQYF. The CDR3 DNA reads as TGTGCCAGCAGCCAGGACGTTAGACTAGCGGGAGCAGAGACCCAGTACTTC.

The rearrangement joins TRBV13 to TRBJ2-1, with TRBD2 matching over 12 bases. Germline CDR1 is PRHDT and CDR2 is FYEKMQ (reference sequence). The junction had 12 bases not matched to a gene; V was cut back by 5 bases and J by 1 base. The CDR3 contains 19 residues. CDR3 coding DNA: TGTGCCAGCAGCCCGGCCGGGACTAGCGGGTTATCGTCCTACAATGAGCAGTTCTTC. This codes for CASSPAGTSGLSSYNEQFF.

The genes are TRBV10-3 and TRBJ1-4; D unresolved. This CDR3 has 13 amino acids. Trimming pared 7 bases from V and 5 bases from J, leaving 11 bases between. In germline, CDR1 is ENHRY, CDR2 SYGVKD. In DNA, the CDR3 is TGTGCCATCACGAGGATGTTAAATGAAAAACTGTTTTTT. Encoded protein: CAITRMLNEKLFF.

The chain joins TRBV2 to TRBJ2-7, with TRBD1 matching over 7 bases. The trim removed 4 bases at V and 2 bases at J, leaving 5 bases unmatched. The CDR3 extends over 14 amino acids. CDR1 is SNHLY, CDR2 FYNNEI, per germline. The CDR3: CASSGYRGPYEQYV. CDR3 in DNA: TGTGCCAGCAGTGGGTACAGGGGCCCCTACGAGCAGTACGTC.

This chain links TRBV7-5 with TRBJ2-3; whether TRBD2, the table's D call, matches the DNA was not checked. TRBV7-5 is labeled a pseudogene. The CDR3 contains 17 residues. CDR3 residues: CVRSFLTSGRRADTQYF. The DNA for the CDR3 is TGTGTCAGAAGCTTCCTAACTAGCGGGAGGAGGGCAGATACGCAGTATTTT.

The V call is TRBV19, the J call TRBJ2-1; no firm D call. V was pared by 11 bases and J by 3 bases, with 14 bases between. Germline V CDR1 and CDR2: LNHDA, SQIVND (reference sequence). The CDR3 sequence is 13 residues long. CDR3 nucleotides: TGTGCCGTTTCGGAAGGGCTCTACAATGAGCAGTTCTTC. This codes for CAVSEGLYNEQFF.

This chain links TRBV24-1 with TRBJ2-2, with D perhaps TRBD1 (7 bases). V was cut by 8 bases and J by 3 bases, with 24 bases left in between. The CDR3 is 18 amino acids. Germline CDR1 KGHDR, CDR2 SFDVKD. CDR3 loop: CATMGRSGGGSHTGELFF. The CDR3 DNA reads as TGTGCCACCATGGGCAGGTCTGGAGGGGGCTCCCACACCGGGGAGCTGTTTTTT.

This sequence joins TRBV9 and TRBJ2-6; D remains unclear. In germline, CDR1 is SGDLS, CDR2 YYNGEE. Trimming took 4 bases from V and 2 from J, leaving 7 bases between them. The CDR3 is 14 amino acids. The CDR3, as DNA: TGTGCCAGCAGCTTAACCGCTGGGGCCAACGTCCTGACTTTC. Its translation is CASSLTAGANVLTF. Full variable domain (missing parts from reference TRBV9 and TRBJ2-6): DSGVTQTPKHLITATGQRVTLRCSPRSGDLSVYWYQQSLDQGLQFLIQYYNGEERAKGNILERFSAQQFPDLHSELNLSSLELGDSALYFCASSLTAGANVLTFGAGSRLTVL.

CDR3 nucleotide sequence: TGTGCCAGCAGCTTAGGGGGTCCTAGCGTCAATGAGCAGTTCTTC. Translated: CASSLGGPSVNEQFF. The chain uses TRBV7-9 and TRBJ2-1; TRBD2 is a possible D gene (6 bases). Germline CDR1 is SEHNR and CDR2 is FQNEAQ (reference sequence). The CDR3 spans 15 residues. Between the trimmed V and J ends, which lost 1 base and 6 bases, there was a span of 13 bases.

This clone was picked up a small number of times. The CDR3 sequence is CASSPRGKLPRNEAFF. The CDR3 nucleotides are TGTGCCAGCAGCCCACGGGGGAAGTTGCCGAGAAATGAAGCTTTCTTT. The V gene is TRBV6-2 or TRBV6-3, the J gene TRBJ1-1, with D maybe TRBD1 (5 bases). The CDR3 extends over 16 amino acids. The germline V gene encodes CDR1 MNHEY and CDR2 SVGEGT. Between the trimmed V and J ends, which lost 6 bases and 7 bases, there was a span of 24 bases.

The chain combines TRBV2 with TRBJ2-5; a weak D match, TRBD2 (6 bases). Germline values: CDR1 SNHLY, CDR2 FYNNEI. Trimming shortened V by 7 bases and J by 4 bases, and 7 bases separated the two germline ends. This CDR3 contains 11 residues. The CDR3 protein is CASKEGETQYF. DNA for the CDR3: TGTGCCAGCAAGGAGGGAGAGACCCAGTACTTC.

This sequence joins TRBV7-9 and TRBJ1-2, with D hard to call. Per the germline V gene, CDR1 is SEHNR and CDR2 is FQNEAQ (reference sequence). This CDR3 has 14 amino acids. The V and J ends lost 6 bases and 2 bases respectively, with 13 bases between them. This CDR3 is CASRPTLDNYGYTF. As DNA, the CDR3 is TGTGCCAGCAGACCAACTCTGGACAACTATGGCTACACCTTC.

The rearrangement links TRBV2 to TRBJ2-2, with TRBD1 matching over 10 bases. The ends lost 3 bases at V and 1 base at J; junction bases unmatched: 8. Germline CDR1 SNHLY, CDR2 FYNNEI. This CDR3 has 18 amino acids. The CDR3 spells CASSDGDRGWVNTGELFF. The CDR3 nucleotides are TGTGCCAGCAGTGATGGGGACAGGGGATGGGTGAACACCGGGGAGCTGTTTTTT.

V gene TRBV21-1 combines with J gene TRBJ2-2; the table's D call, TRBD1, was not checked against the DNA. TRBV21-1 is assigned pseudogene status. There are 18 residues in the CDR3. CDR3 sequence (DNA): TGTGCCAGCAGCAAAAGAGACTCCGGGACAGTGAACACCGGGGAGCTGTTTTTT. It codes for CASSKRDSGTVNTGELFF.

The rearrangement uses TRBV4-1 and TRBJ2-7, with TRBD2 matching over 9 bases. Germline loops: CDR1 MGHRA, CDR2 YSYEKL. Losses at the gene ends were 2 bases for V and 3 bases for J; bases not matched to a gene: 8. The CDR3 totals 16 residues. CDR3 nucleotides: TGCGCCAGCAGCCAAACGACTAGCGGAATATTCTACGAGCAGTACTTC. It specifies CASSQTTSGIFYEQYF.

The chain uses TRBV9 and TRBJ1-3, with D hard to call. V gave up 0 bases and J gave up 0 bases, with 4 bases separating them. CDR1 SGDLS and CDR2 YYNGEE come from the germline V gene. The CDR3 is 14 residues long. CDR3 nucleotides: TGTGCCAGCAGCGTAGCCCTCTCTGGAAACACCATATATTTT. This encodes CASSVALSGNTIYF.

The rearrangement joins TRBV2 to TRBJ2-1; 8 bases fit TRBD1. The trim removed 6 bases at V and 8 bases at J, leaving 12 bases unmatched. Per germline, CDR1 SNHLY and CDR2 FYNNEI. The CDR3 consists of 15 residues. DNA of the CDR3: TGTGCCAGCAGCGTTTCGGGACAGGTCATCCATGAGCAGTTCTTC. It yields the protein CASSVSGQVIHEQFF.

The chain couples TRBV24-1 to TRBJ2-1; 9 bases align to TRBD2. From germline, CDR1 is KGHDR and CDR2 SFDVKD. The CDR3 has 15 amino acids. Unmatched junction bases numbered 4, after V lost 5 bases and J lost 3 bases. The DNA for the CDR3 is TGTGCCACCAGTGGTTGGCGGGAGGGCTACAATGAGCAGTTCTTC. Amino acids: CATSGWREGYNEQFF.

The chain has TRBV4-1 and TRBJ1-6; D is ambiguous. The length of the CDR3 is 16 residues. The V and J ends lost 1 base and 0 bases respectively, with 7 bases between them. Germline V gives CDR1 MGHRA, CDR2 YSYEKL. The CDR3 reads CASSQAESSYNSPLHF. CDR3 sequence (DNA): TGCGCCAGCAGCCAAGCTGAGAGCTCCTATAATTCACCCCTCCACTTT.